This TCR beta chain emerged from a study of early T cells in non-severe SARS-CoV-2 infection. Study context: Bulk RNA taken from unsorted whole blood was sequenced, leaving chains unpaired.

The study, taken as a whole, reports: VDJdb matching skewed toward anti-spike CD8 responses, missing private and CD4 specificities.

This clonotype has ten or more counts. Its antigen remains unknown. cDNA molecules, individually, were tagged with unique molecular identifiers. TCRdb re-called the 5' RACE reads through MiXCR, storing one row per CDR3 protein. The sample lists tens of thousands of distinct CDR3 sequences, approximately 4.4% occurring once. The CDR3 extends over 16 amino acids. Germline values: CDR1 SGHRS, CDR2 YFSETQ. The V end lost 0 bases, the J end lost 0 bases, and 12 bases lay between the germline ends. The source is an adult who was a healthcare worker with PCR-confirmed SARS-CoV-2 infection or an uninfected control (not recorded which). Sample: whole blood. The chain links TRBV5-1 to TRBJ2-5, with D possibly being TRBD1 (6 bases). DNA of the CDR3: TGCGCCAGCAGCTTGGTCTCAGGGGCCAACCAAGAGACCCAGTACTTC. Translation: CASSLVSGANQETQYF.